The 27 T cell receptor beta chains below all came from one sample that was sequenced in a study of cytotoxic CD8 clonotypes in ibrutinib-treated CLL. This table comes from immunoSEQ multiplex PCR, and its TCRdb copy is limited to in-frame clones, with some not included. This repertoire shows about 330,000 clones, roughly 70% found once; its top ten account for 6.3%. Source: PBMCs, taken after 36 months of ibrutinib treatment. The receptors were gathered from a human donor with chronic lymphocytic leukemia.

This clone has more than one count but fewer than ten. The chain couples TRBV18 to TRBJ2-1; D may be TRBD1 (5 bases). The CDR3 consists of 16 residues. Trimming took 1 base from V and 2 from J, leaving 12 bases between them. Germline V gene sequence: CDR1 KGHSH, CDR2 LQKENI. Here the CDR3 reads CASSPLAAGTYNEQFF. In DNA, the CDR3 is TGTGCCAGCTCACCACTTGCGGCAGGGACCTACAATGAGCAGTTCTTC.

The CDR3 DNA reads as TGTGCCAGCAGCTTAGTTCCCGGGGGCACTGAAGCTTTCTTT. Its translation: CASSLVPGGTEAFF. This chain links TRBV7-2 with TRBJ1-1; a possible D gene is TRBD1 (5 bases). This CDR3 region has 14 residues. From germline, CDR1 is SGHTA and CDR2 FQGNSA. Trimming stripped 1 base from V and 4 bases from J, with 10 bases between.

The V and J genes are TRBV19 and TRBJ2-7, with D perhaps TRBD2 (6 bases). Germline assignment: CDR1 LNHDA and CDR2 SQIVND (reference sequence). CDR3 size: 14 residues. Trimming removed 2 bases at V and 4 bases at J, with 12 bases between. This chain's CDR3 is CASSISSGPYEQYF. The CDR3 DNA reads TGTGCCAGTAGTATATCGAGCGGGCCGTACGAGCAGTACTTC.

The CDR3 DNA sequence: TGCGCCAGCAGCTTGGCGGTTACCGGGACCTACTACACCTTC. This translates into CASSLAVTGTYYTF. The chain uses TRBV5-1 and TRBJ1-2, with a possible D match to TRBD1 (5 bases). CDR1 is SGHRS, CDR2 YFSETQ, per germline. V gave up 0 bases and J gave up 10 bases, with 16 bases separating them. This CDR3 comprises 14 residues.

This chain uses TRBV27 with TRBJ2-7; tentative D call: TRBD1 (5 bases). Trimming pared 10 bases from V and 8 bases from J, leaving 15 bases between. Germline lookup yields CDR1 MNHEY and CDR2 SMNVEV (reference sequence). This CDR3 has 11 amino acids. The CDR3 loop is CATLGADQQYF. The CDR3 DNA sequence: TGTGCCACTCTTGGGGCGGACCAGCAGTACTTC.

This clone was counted between two and nine times. The V and J genes are TRBV7-2 and TRBJ1-5; 8 positions match TRBD1. With V trimmed by 3 bases and J by 7 bases, 8 bases remained unmatched. Germline V lookup: CDR1 SGHTA, CDR2 FQGNSA. This CDR3 contains 15 residues. CDR3 loop: CASSLDQGANQPQHF. CDR3 bases: TGTGCCAGCAGCTTGGACCAGGGGGCGAACCAGCCCCAGCATTTT.

The chain has TRBV6-5 and TRBJ2-2; D unresolved. This CDR3 comprises 15 residues. With 6 bases removed from V and 7 bases from J, the gap between germline ends came to 18 bases. Germline loops: CDR1 MNHEY, CDR2 SVGAGI. DNA of the CDR3: TGTGCCAGCAGCTATACTACCCGCGCCGGCGGGGAGCTGTTTTTT. This translates into CASSYTTRAGGELFF.

The chain carries TRBV19 and TRBJ1-1; the D is unclear. V lost 10 bases and J 2 bases, leaving 17 bases between the germline ends. Germline V gene lookup returns CDR1 LNHDA and CDR2 SQIVND (reference sequence). The CDR3 is 14 amino acids. In DNA form, the CDR3 reads TGTGCCACCGCGGGGAAAGGCATCAACACTGAAGCTTTCTTT. It yields the protein CATAGKGINTEAFF.

The chain uses TRBV11-1 and TRBJ2-7; D may match TRBD1 or TRBD2 (5 bases each). Trimming pared 5 bases from V and 2 bases from J, leaving 10 bases between. Per germline, CDR1 SGHAT and CDR2 FQDESV (reference sequence). This CDR3 spans 13 amino acids. CDR3 nucleotide sequence: TGTGCCAGCAGCACTGAGGGGCCCTACGAGCAGTACTTC. Amino acids: CASSTEGPYEQYF.

The chain is built from TRBV5-5 and TRBJ1-1, with 7 nucleotides matching TRBD1. The CDR3 is 15 residues long. CDR1 is SGHKS and CDR2 is YYEKEE in the germline V gene (reference sequence). J was trimmed by 4 bases and V by 1 base; bases with no gene match: 7. In nucleotides, the CDR3 is TGTGCCAGCAGCTTGAGACAGGGTTTTGGCACTGAAGCTTTCTTT. It specifies CASSLRQGFGTEAFF.

This clone was seen a single time. V usage is TRBV5-4 and J usage is TRBJ2-3, with 8 bases that match TRBD2. The CDR3 is 15 residues long. Germline trimming cut 3 bases from V and 5 bases from J; bases unmatched to any gene: 8. Germline lookup yields CDR1 SGHNT and CDR2 YYREEE (reference sequence). CDR3 loop: CASSWGLGGGDTQYF. CDR3 DNA: TGTGCCAGCAGCTGGGGACTAGGAGGGGGAGATACGCAGTATTTT.

The V and J genes are TRBV5-6 and TRBJ1-2; D is undetermined. Germline V gene sequence: CDR1 SGHDT, CDR2 YYEEEE. The CDR3 runs to 13 residues. Trimming pared 5 bases from V and 8 bases from J, leaving 16 bases between. The DNA for the CDR3 is TGTGCCAGCAGGCAGCCCGGTCCCGGGGGCTACACCTTC. Protein: CASRQPGPGGYTF.

This chain links TRBV6-5 with TRBJ1-1; D gene uncertain. This CDR3 region has 12 residues. The V and J ends lost 5 bases and 3 bases respectively, with 7 bases between them. CDR1 is MNHEY and CDR2 is SVGAGI in the germline V gene. The CDR3, as DNA: TGTGCCAGCAGTGAGGCCCACACTGAAGCTTTCTTT. Its translation: CASSEAHTEAFF.

This rearrangement joins TRBV5-6 to TRBJ2-7; a possible D gene is TRBD1 (6 bases). Germline V gene sequence: CDR1 SGHDT, CDR2 YYEEEE. This CDR3 contains 13 residues. Trimming removed 2 bases at V and 6 bases at J, with 12 bases between. The CDR3 loop reads CASSFSRGGEQYF. The CDR3, as DNA: TGTGCCAGCAGCTTTTCCAGGGGTGGCGAGCAGTACTTC.

This chain links TRBV27 with TRBJ2-1, with 13 bases aligning to TRBD2. Trimming at V came to 5 bases and at J to 9 bases, leaving 10 bases not matched to a gene. The germline V gene has CDR1 MNHEY and CDR2 SMNVEV (reference sequence). The CDR3 runs 16 residues. The CDR3, as DNA: TGTGCCAGCAGTACCCAAGGACTAGCGGGAGTAGTTGAGCAGTTCTTC. Protein sequence: CASSTQGLAGVVEQFF.

Concerning this clone itself: Within the sample, other DNA sequences also encode this same CDR3. The chain employs TRBV15 and TRBJ1-6, with D unresolved. V was cut by 5 bases and J by 7 bases, with 3 bases left in between. The CDR3 sequence is 11 residues long. Per the germline V gene, CDR1 is LNHNV and CDR2 is YYDKDF (reference sequence). CDR3 protein: CATSSNSPLHF. The CDR3 DNA follows: TGTGCCACCAGCTCCAATTCACCCCTCCACTTT.

This rearrangement joins TRBV29-1 to TRBJ2-7, with 8 positions matching TRBD1. This CDR3 is built from 16 residues. Germline values: CDR1 SQVTM, CDR2 ANQGSEA. V was pared by 4 bases and J by 3 bases, with 14 bases of the junction left unmatched. This CDR3 is CSVGGQGSSALYEQYF. The DNA for the CDR3 is TGCAGCGTTGGCGGACAGGGCTCCTCGGCGCTCTACGAGCAGTACTTC.

The chain is built from TRBV5-1 and TRBJ2-3, with 7 bases lining up with TRBD1. Losses at the gene ends were 4 bases for V and 5 bases for J; bases not matched to a gene: 13. The germline V gene has CDR1 SGHRS and CDR2 YFSETQ. The CDR3 extends over 16 amino acids. CDR3 region: CASSPPGTAMGDTQYF. CDR3 DNA sequence: TGCGCCAGCAGCCCACCCGGGACAGCGATGGGAGATACGCAGTATTTT.

V gene TRBV29-1 combines with J gene TRBJ2-3, with D possibly matching TRBD2 (6 bases). Trimming removed 5 bases at V and 2 bases at J, with 14 bases between. The CDR3 sequence is 14 residues long. Germline V gives CDR1 SQVTM, CDR2 ANQGSEA. The CDR3, as DNA: TGCAGCGTTCCTTGGTCGGGGGTCACAGATACGCAGTATTTT. As protein: CSVPWSGVTDTQYF.

This clone showed up just a few times. J is TRBJ2-7 and V is TRBV5-1, with 12 bases lining up with TRBD2. Trimming at V came to 2 bases and at J to 1 base, leaving 1 base not matched to a gene. Germline V gene data show CDR1 as SGHRS and CDR2 as YFSETQ. This CDR3 spans 15 amino acids. The CDR3 is CASSFGTSGSYEQYF. The CDR3 DNA reads TGCGCCAGCAGCTTCGGGACTAGCGGGTCCTACGAGCAGTACTTC.

The chain combines TRBV18 with TRBJ1-2; no reliable D call. The germline gives CDR1 KGHSH, CDR2 LQKENI. CDR3 length: 18 residues. The V and J ends lost 3 bases and 0 bases respectively, with 20 bases between them. The CDR3, as DNA: TGTGCCAGCTCACCGACGGCTGACGTCACACCAACTAACTATGGCTACACCTTC. Amino acids: CASSPTADVTPTNYGYTF.

This clone was counted between two and nine times. V usage is TRBV2 and J usage is TRBJ1-2; tentative D call: TRBD1 (6 bases). The CDR3 is 12 residues long. Germline lookup yields CDR1 SNHLY and CDR2 FYNNEI. The V gene lost 8 bases and the J gene lost 3 bases, with 10 bases spanning the gap. CDR3 sequence: CASLDRDYGYTF. The CDR3, as DNA: TGTGCCAGCCTGGACAGAGACTATGGCTACACCTTC.

V gene TRBV4-2 combines with J gene TRBJ1-2, with a possible D match to TRBD1 (6 bases). V dropped 4 bases and J dropped 7 bases, with 19 bases sitting between them. This CDR3 has 15 residues. Germline lookup yields CDR1 LGHNA and CDR2 YNFKEQ. Here the CDR3 DNA reads TGTGCCAGCAGCCCGGGACACTTTGCCAGGGTTGGCTACACCTTC. Its translation: CASSPGHFARVGYTF.

This chain uses TRBV15 with TRBJ1-3, with D unclear. Looked up from germline, CDR1 is LNHNV and CDR2 is YYDKDF (reference sequence). The ends were cut back, 0 bases at V and 0 bases at J, with 9 bases in the middle. This CDR3 spans 16 amino acids. The CDR3 DNA reads TGTGCCACCAGCAGAGACAGGCCCTTCTCTGGAAACACCATATATTTT. It translates to CATSRDRPFSGNTIYF. Filled out from reference TRBV15 and TRBJ1-3, the complete variable domain reads DAMVIQNPRYQVTQFGKPVTLSCSQTLNHNVMYWYQQKSSQAPKLLFHYYDKDFNNEADTPDNFQSRRPNTSFCFLDIRSPGLGDTAMYLCATSRDRPFSGNTIYFGEGSWLTVV.

The gene calls are TRBV9 and TRBJ1-1, with no clear D. Germline V CDR1 and CDR2: SGDLS, YYNGEE. The V end lost 4 bases, the J end lost 11 bases, and 18 bases lay between the germline ends. The CDR3 runs 13 residues. CDR3 coding DNA: TGTGCCAGCAGCAATGCGGGCAGGTCGGATGCTTTCTTT. Its translation is CASSNAGRSDAFF.

This chain connects TRBV5-4 to TRBJ1-1; possibly TRBD1 for D (5 bases). V lost 0 bases and J lost 0, with 6 bases in between. The CDR3 runs 14 residues. From germline, CDR1 is SGHNT and CDR2 YYREEE (reference sequence). CDR3: CASSLGGMNTEAFF. CDR3 sequence (DNA): TGTGCCAGCAGCTTGGGGGGCATGAACACTGAAGCTTTCTTT.

V gene TRBV5-1 combines with J gene TRBJ2-5; 10 positions agree with TRBD2. V gave up 1 base and J gave up 5 bases; unmatched junction bases: 11. The length of the CDR3 is 17 residues. Germline V gene lookup returns CDR1 SGHRS and CDR2 YFSETQ. CDR3 DNA sequence: TGCGCCAGCAGCTTGTGGCTAGCGGGGGTCAAGATGGAGACCCAGTACTTC. Encoded protein: CASSLWLAGVKMETQYF.